A selection of T cell receptor beta chains follows, all from one sample in a study of T-cell reconstitution after alpha-beta-depleted transplantation in children. TCRdb independently ran MiXCR on the PCR reads; one entry per CDR3 protein. The sample contains around 440,000 distinct CDR3 sequences, over 9.5% of which appear only once. Sample: PBMCs, taken before TCRalphabeta/CD19-depleted stem cell transplant. All receptors come from a child aged 2 to 10 with inherited bone marrow failure, due to receive a stem cell transplant. CDR3s include the opening cysteine and the closing phenylalanine or tryptophan. A D gene is named only where the DNA matches it firmly. Clone size is given for some rows only: seen once, a few or many times, or a class if the clone is expanded.

abundance: NA; d_gene: TRBD2; j_gene: TRBJ2-2; len: 14; v_gene: TRBV29-1; CDR3aa: CSAWGGTETGELFF; CDR3nt: TGCAGCGCCTGGGGGGGTACAGAAACCGGGGAGCTGTTTTTT
abundance: once; d_gene: TRBD2; j_gene: TRBJ2-7; len: 13; v_gene: TRBV20-1; CDR3aa: CSARVREREEQYF; CDR3nt: TGCAGTGCTAGAGTCCGGGAGCGGGAAGAGCAGTACTTC
abundance: NA; d_gene: NA; j_gene: TRBJ1-2; len: 14; v_gene: TRBV12-3/TRBV12-4; CDR3aa: CASSFLDRLYGYTF; CDR3nt: TGTGCCAGCAGTTTTTTAGATCGGCTATATGGCTACACCTTC
abundance: many; d_gene: NA; j_gene: TRBJ2-7; len: 13; v_gene: TRBV7-9; CDR3aa: CASSFTGAYEQYF; CDR3nt: TGTGCCAGCAGCTTTACGGGGGCCTACGAGCAGTACTTC
abundance: NA; d_gene: NA; j_gene: TRBJ2-1; len: 12; v_gene: TRBV29-1; CDR3aa: CSVEFPHNEQFF; CDR3nt: TGCAGCGTTGAGTTCCCACACAATGAGCAGTTCTTC
abundance: many; d_gene: NA; j_gene: TRBJ2-7; len: 13; v_gene: TRBV12-3/TRBV12-4; CDR3aa: CASSRTFGDEQYF; CDR3nt: TGTGCCAGCAGTCGGACATTTGGGGACGAGCAGTACTTC
abundance: few; d_gene: TRBD1; j_gene: TRBJ1-2; len: 15; v_gene: TRBV7-9; CDR3aa: CASSSGQHPNYGYTF; CDR3nt: TGTGCCAGCAGCTCGGGACAGCACCCTAACTATGGCTACACCTTC
abundance: NA; d_gene: TRBD2; j_gene: TRBJ2-7; len: 18; v_gene: TRBV3-1; CDR3aa: CASSQDLLAGRHSYEQYF; CDR3nt: TGTGCCAGCAGCCAAGATCTACTAGCGGGCCGACACTCCTACGAGCAGTACTTC
abundance: many; d_gene: NA; j_gene: TRBJ1-1; len: 17; v_gene: TRBV7-9; CDR3aa: CASSAGWGAPLNTEAFF; CDR3nt: TGTGCCAGCAGCGCGGGGTGGGGGGCTCCCTTGAACACTGAAGCTTTCTTT
abundance: many; d_gene: TRBD1; j_gene: TRBJ2-7; len: 13; v_gene: TRBV24-1; CDR3aa: CATRDRKTYEQYF; CDR3nt: TGTGCCACCCGGGACAGAAAAACTTACGAGCAGTACTTC
abundance: few; d_gene: NA; j_gene: TRBJ2-1; len: 14; v_gene: TRBV6-5; CDR3aa: CASSTDPRYNEQFF; CDR3nt: TGTGCCAGCAGTACCGATCCTAGGTACAATGAGCAGTTCTTC
abundance: many; d_gene: TRBD1; j_gene: TRBJ2-7; len: 14; v_gene: TRBV6-2/TRBV6-3; CDR3aa: CASRDRGFGDEQYF; CDR3nt: TGTGCCAGCAGAGACAGGGGATTCGGGGACGAGCAGTACTTC
abundance: many; d_gene: TRBD2; j_gene: TRBJ2-1; len: 17; v_gene: TRBV12-3/TRBV12-4; CDR3aa: CASSFRASGNGRNEQFF; CDR3nt: TGTGCCAGCAGTTTTAGGGCTAGCGGGAATGGACGCAATGAGCAGTTCTTC
abundance: many; d_gene: NA; j_gene: TRBJ2-1; len: 14; v_gene: TRBV20-1; CDR3aa: CSAPDWSSYNEQFF; CDR3nt: TGCAGTGCTCCTGACTGGAGCTCCTACAATGAGCAGTTCTTC
abundance: many; d_gene: NA; j_gene: TRBJ2-2; len: 11; v_gene: TRBV29-1; CDR3aa: CSVAGTGELFF; CDR3nt: TGCAGCGTTGCCGGCACCGGGGAGCTGTTTTTT
abundance: many; d_gene: NA; j_gene: TRBJ2-7; len: 14; v_gene: TRBV4-3; CDR3aa: CASSQAHRAYEQYF; CDR3nt: TGCGCCAGCAGCCAAGCCCACAGGGCCTACGAGCAGTACTTC
abundance: NA; d_gene: NA; j_gene: TRBJ2-7; len: 13; v_gene: TRBV19; CDR3aa: CASRKGRNYEQYF; CDR3nt: TGTGCCAGTAGGAAAGGGAGGAACTACGAGCAGTACTTC
abundance: once; d_gene: TRBD2; j_gene: TRBJ2-7; len: 14; v_gene: TRBV7-9; CDR3aa: CAIASGSGPYEQYF; CDR3nt: TGTGCCATCGCTAGCGGGAGTGGGCCCTACGAGCAGTACTTC
abundance: many; d_gene: TRBD1; j_gene: TRBJ2-3; len: 16; v_gene: TRBV24-1; CDR3aa: CATSPTVGTETDTQYF; CDR3nt: TGTGCCACCAGCCCCACGGTAGGGACAGAGACAGATACGCAGTATTTT
abundance: NA; d_gene: NA; j_gene: TRBJ1-5; len: 14; v_gene: TRBV7-9; CDR3aa: CASSPRQAEQPQHF; CDR3nt: TGTGCCAGCAGCCCCCGACAGGCAGAGCAGCCCCAGCATTTT
abundance: few; d_gene: NA; j_gene: TRBJ2-5; len: 15; v_gene: TRBV20-1; CDR3aa: CSARSGAGDQETQYF; CDR3nt: TGCAGTGCTAGATCGGGGGCAGGGGACCAAGAGACCCAGTACTTC
abundance: NA; d_gene: TRBD1; j_gene: TRBJ1-5; len: 16; v_gene: TRBV7-8; CDR3aa: CASSFQRTGRNQPQHF; CDR3nt: TGTGCCAGCAGCTTTCAACGGACAGGGCGGAATCAGCCCCAGCATTTT
abundance: many; d_gene: NA; j_gene: TRBJ1-2; len: 13; v_gene: TRBV28; CDR3aa: CASSLTGIFDYTF; CDR3nt: TGTGCCAGCAGTTTAACAGGGATTTTCGACTACACCTTC
abundance: many; d_gene: TRBD1; j_gene: TRBJ2-7; len: 15; v_gene: TRBV28; CDR3aa: CASNQPGDSSYEQYF; CDR3nt: TGTGCCAGCAACCAACCTGGGGACAGCTCCTACGAGCAGTACTTC
abundance: NA; d_gene: NA; j_gene: TRBJ2-5; len: 12; v_gene: TRBV15; CDR3aa: CATLGEEETQYF; CDR3nt: TGTGCCACCTTGGGGGAAGAAGAGACCCAGTACTTC
abundance: few; d_gene: TRBD2; j_gene: TRBJ2-3; len: 16; v_gene: TRBV11-2; CDR3aa: CASSGLGGGRADTQYF; CDR3nt: TGTGCCAGCAGCGGGTTGGGTGGCGGGAGGGCAGATACGCAGTATTTT
abundance: many; d_gene: TRBD1; j_gene: TRBJ2-7; len: 15; v_gene: TRBV7-9; CDR3aa: CASSLSGQGAYEQYF; CDR3nt: TGTGCCAGCAGCTTATCGGGACAGGGTGCCTACGAGCAGTACTTC
abundance: few; d_gene: NA; j_gene: TRBJ2-7; len: 18; v_gene: TRBV7-8; CDR3aa: CASSSSSGDLRSSYEQYF; CDR3nt: TGTGCCAGCAGCTCTTCTTCGGGCGACTTGAGGAGCTCCTACGAGCAGTACTTC
abundance: NA; d_gene: TRBD1; j_gene: TRBJ1-2; len: 13; v_gene: TRBV28; CDR3aa: CASTQGAGNGYTF; CDR3nt: TGTGCCAGCACACAGGGGGCCGGTAATGGCTACACCTTC
abundance: many; d_gene: TRBD2; j_gene: TRBJ2-3; len: 15; v_gene: TRBV27; CDR3aa: CASSFGGARTDTQYF; CDR3nt: TGTGCCAGCAGTTTCGGGGGGGCTCGCACAGATACGCAGTATTTT
abundance: many; d_gene: NA; j_gene: TRBJ2-7; len: 14; v_gene: TRBV13; CDR3aa: CASSHHKSSYEQYF; CDR3nt: TGTGCCAGCAGCCACCACAAGAGCTCCTACGAGCAGTACTTC